The 10 T cell receptor beta chains below all came from one sample that was sequenced in a study of identical twins. TCRdb re-called the 5' RACE reads through MiXCR, storing one row per CDR3 protein. This sample has a few hundred thousand distinct CDR3 sequences, with approximately 8.3% found just once. The data also belong to a second study, concerning yellow fever vaccine responses in identical twins.

The sample consisted of CD8+ T cells sorted from blood. The receptors stem from a woman under 30 in good health.

This clonotype was detected only a few times. The chain carries TRBV10-3 and TRBJ2-2; D ambiguous. The V end was cut by 0 bases, the J end by 6 bases, with 5 bases between. This CDR3 is built from 13 residues. Germline CDR1 is ENHRY and CDR2 is SYGVKD. In DNA, the CDR3 is TGTGCCATCAGTGAGTCGACTGCCGGGGAGCTGTTTTTT. This codes for CAISESTAGELFF.

This clonotype has a count of ten or more. The chain links TRBV5-1 to TRBJ2-7, with TRBD1 matching over 7 bases. With V trimmed by 3 bases and J by 3 bases, 3 bases remained unmatched. This CDR3 contains 13 residues. Germline values: CDR1 SGHRS, CDR2 YFSETQ. CDR3 loop: CASSYGTDYEQYF. CDR3 DNA sequence: TGCGCCAGCAGCTATGGGACAGACTACGAGCAGTACTTC. Together with reference TRBV5-1 and TRBJ2-7, the CDR3 gives the full variable domain: KAGVTQTPRYLIKTRGQQVTLSCSPISGHRSVSWYQQTPGQGLQFLFEYFSETQRNKGNFPGRFSGRQFSNSRSEMNVSTLELGDSALYLCASSYGTDYEQYFGPGTRLTVT.

The rearrangement links TRBV9 to TRBJ2-3; a weak D match, TRBD2 (5 bases). Germline V lookup: CDR1 SGDLS, CDR2 YYNGEE. Trimming removed 0 bases from V and 0 bases from J, with 11 bases in between. The CDR3 is made up of 16 amino acids. In DNA form, the CDR3 reads TGTGCCAGCAGCGTAGTTGAGCGGCCTAGCACAGATACGCAGTATTTT. It codes for CASSVVERPSTDTQYF.

This clonotype was seen repeatedly, ten times or more. The rearrangement joins TRBV5-1 to TRBJ1-2; 11 bases match TRBD1. Trimming removed 2 bases from V and 3 bases from J; junction bases left unmatched: 12. CDR1 SGHRS and CDR2 YFSETQ come from the germline V gene. The CDR3 has 18 residues. The CDR3 reads CASSFGQGAALRDYGYTF. DNA for the CDR3: TGCGCCAGCAGCTTCGGACAGGGGGCGGCCCTACGGGACTATGGCTACACCTTC.

In its sample, this clonotype was seen many times. The V and J genes are TRBV4-3 and TRBJ2-1, with D hard to call. The V gene's germline CDR1 is LGHNA and CDR2 YSLEER. Trimming took 0 bases from V and 7 from J, leaving 10 bases between them. The CDR3 is made up of 14 amino acids. The CDR3 protein is CASSQDYLGNEQFF. The CDR3 DNA sequence: TGCGCCAGCAGCCAAGATTATCTGGGGAATGAGCAGTTCTTC.

CDR3 protein: CASSLQGPNEQYF. The CDR3 bases are TGTGCCAGCAGCCTACAGGGGCCAAACGAGCAGTACTTC. The genes are TRBV6-1 and TRBJ2-7, with 7 bases identical to TRBD1. CDR1 is MNHNS and CDR2 is SASEGT in the germline V gene. The trim removed 6 bases at V and 5 bases at J, leaving 7 bases unmatched. The CDR3 is 13 residues long.

The chain carries TRBV11-2 and TRBJ2-7, with TRBD2 identical over 11 bases. This CDR3 is 19 amino acids long. Germline assignment: CDR1 SGHAT and CDR2 FQNNGV. The trim removed 2 bases at V and 0 bases at J, leaving 12 bases unmatched. The CDR3 here is CASSLPPTSGSVPSYEQYF. CDR3 nucleotides: TGTGCCAGCAGCTTACCCCCTACTAGCGGGAGTGTGCCCTCCTACGAGCAGTACTTC. The complete variable domain, with remaining parts taken from reference TRBV11-2 and TRBJ2-7, reads EAGVAQSPRYKIIEKRQSVAFWCNPISGHATLYWYQQILGQGPKLLIQFQNNGVVDDSQLPKDRFSAERLKGVDSTLKIQPAKLEDSAVYLCASSLPPTSGSVPSYEQYFGPGTRLTVT.

This clonotype was detected a few times. The chain has TRBV4-3 and TRBJ2-4, with TRBD2 as a possible D gene (5 bases). The V gene's germline CDR1 is LGHNA and CDR2 YSLEER. There are 16 residues in the CDR3. The V and J ends lost 0 bases and 3 bases respectively, with 12 bases between them. CDR3 nucleotide sequence: TGCGCCAGCAGCCAAGACTGGGAAGGAGGCAAAAACATTCAGTACTTC. Its translation is CASSQDWEGGKNIQYF.

This clonotype was recorded at least ten times. This chain links TRBV2 with TRBJ1-4, with 8 bases identical to TRBD1. CDR3 length: 15 residues. Germline V gene sequence: CDR1 SNHLY, CDR2 FYNNEI. V gave up 3 bases and J gave up 6 bases; unmatched junction bases: 6. CDR3 amino acids: CASSEGTGYDEKLFF. The CDR3 DNA follows: TGTGCCAGCAGTGAGGGGACAGGCTACGATGAAAAACTGTTTTTT. Together with reference TRBV2 and TRBJ1-4, the CDR3 gives the full variable domain: EPEVTQTPSHQVTQMGQEVILRCVPISNHLYFYWYRQILGQKVEFLVSFYNNEISEKSEIFDDQFSVERPDGSNFTLKIRSTKLEDSAMYFCASSEGTGYDEKLFFGSGTQLSVL.

The rearrangement links TRBV12-3 or TRBV12-4 to TRBJ1-6; maybe TRBD1 (5 bases). With 3 bases removed from V and 6 bases from J, the gap between germline ends came to 9 bases. There are 14 residues in the CDR3. Here the CDR3 reads CASSLAGSNSPLHF. CDR3 nucleotides: TGTGCCAGCAGTTTGGCAGGGTCTAATTCACCCCTCCACTTT.